This T cell receptor beta chain was observed in a study of cytomegalovirus exposure and HLA in healthy donors. Across the study: Tens of millions of unique TCRs from HLA-typed donors were held in an early release of data. Findings and limits, study-wide: Three CMV-associated chains proved CMV antigen-specific in vitro. The study reported that TCR beta sequences accurately predicted HLA-A and HLA-B alleles in most subjects. As a later analysis showed, several of the most significant clusters appeared to be linked to common viral pathogens.

A note on this clone: The target antigen is unknown.

V lost 8 bases and J 0 bases, leaving 13 bases between the germline ends. This CDR3 is built from 14 residues. CDR1 is MNHEY and CDR2 is SVGAGI in the germline V gene. Both 60 Vbeta primers and 13 Jbeta primers went into the PCR. Here immunoSEQ multiplex PCR was the method, and the copy in TCRdb shows in-frame clones only, minus some. The table has roughly 120,000 clones, 75% to 80% seen once; the top ten hold more than 3%. This receptor was obtained from a man aged 40-49 years in good health and CMV-seronegative. The source material was PBMCs. The rearrangement links TRBV6-5 to TRBJ1-1; possibly TRBD1 for D (6 bases). The CDR3 protein is CASAPDRLNTEAFF. DNA for the CDR3: TGTGCCAGCGCACCAGACAGGTTGAACACTGAAGCTTTCTTT.